This TCR beta chain came from a study of Ad26.COV2.S vaccination and SARS-CoV-2 variants. Overall study context: Donor had been placed in the Ad26.COV2.S arm of the COV1001 trial.

Only in-frame clones appear in the TCRdb table, and some are missing; sequencing was by immunoSEQ multiplex PCR. The sample lists about 410,000 clones, 89% seen once, with approximately 1.9% in the top ten. Documented treatment: around 19 received Ad26.COV2.S at low or high dose, single or two shots; 5 received placebo; per-sample allocation not given. Sampling was performed 63 days after the first vaccine or placebo injection. What was given as vaccine was an Ad26 vector encoding Wuhan-strain SARS-CoV-2 spike. V was trimmed by 7 bases and J by 4 bases, leaving 11 bases between them. Germline CDR1 is MNHEY and CDR2 is SVGAGI. There are 13 residues in the CDR3.

The gene calls are TRBV6-5 and TRBJ2-1; D call uncertain. The specimen was peripheral blood, collected in a trial of Ad26.COV2.S vaccine versus placebo. The receptor comes from a person aged 18-60 years who received the Ad26.COV2.S COVID-19 vaccine or a placebo. The CDR3 nucleotides are TGTGCCAGCACACCTGCCTTATACAATGAGCAGTTCTTC. Protein: CASTPALYNEQFF.